This entry lists 9 T cell receptor beta chains sequenced from one sample in a study of T cells after yellow fever vaccination. MiXCR, run by TCRdb on the 5' RACE reads, gives a single entry per CDR3 protein. This table holds approximately 330,000 distinct CDR3 sequences, roughly 3.9% found once. Sequenced material: PBMCs, taken 5 days after the yellow fever booster vaccination. Source of these receptors: a man between 18 and 35 years old who received the YFV17D yellow fever vaccine.

In the case of this clonotype: A clone one base away is much larger, so this may be a read error. This chain connects TRBV5-4 to TRBJ1-2; D remains ambiguous. The CDR3 spans 12 residues. Germline CDR1 SGHNT, CDR2 YYREEE (reference sequence). Trimming took off 6 bases at V and 7 bases at J, with 13 bases between the two ends. The CDR3, as DNA: TGTGCCAGCACCATTGGCATTGGTGGCTACACCTTC. Its translation is CASTIGIGGYTF.

This clonotype was observed a few times. The chain links TRBV19 to TRBJ1-2, with TRBD1 matching 9 bases. The CDR3 loop spans 15 amino acids. Germline assignment: CDR1 LNHDA and CDR2 SQIVND (reference sequence). V gave up 5 bases and J gave up 4 bases; unmatched junction bases: 8. The CDR3: CASSAGTGSSYGYTF. As DNA, the CDR3 is TGTGCCAGTAGTGCGGGGACAGGGTCCTCCTATGGCTACACCTTC.

This clonotype occurred a few times. The chain employs TRBV5-6 and TRBJ1-3; no clear D. CDR3 length equals 14 residues. Trimming took off 1 base at V and 2 bases at J, with 7 bases between the two ends. In germline, CDR1 is SGHDT, CDR2 YYEEEE. This CDR3 is CASSLPWAGNTIYF. CDR3 in DNA: TGTGCCAGCAGCTTGCCTTGGGCTGGAAACACCATATATTTT.

This clonotype was seen more than once but under ten times. This rearrangement joins TRBV19 to TRBJ1-4; D not certain. The CDR3 extends over 14 amino acids. The germline CDR1 and CDR2 sequences are LNHDA and SQIVND (reference sequence). The V end was cut by 8 bases, the J end by 8 bases, with 18 bases between. CDR3 sequence: CASLARKDGEKLFF. The CDR3 region has the DNA TGTGCCAGTCTAGCCCGGAAGGACGGGGAAAAACTGTTTTTT. Based on the CDR3 plus reference TRBV19 and TRBJ1-4, the full variable domain is DGGITQSPKYLFRKEGQNVTLSCEQNLNHDAMYWYRQDPGQGLRLIYYSQIVNDFQKGDIAEGYSVSREKKESFPLTVTSAQKNPTAFYLCASLARKDGEKLFFGSGTQLSVL.

The V and J genes are TRBV5-1 and TRBJ2-2; 7 nucleotides match TRBD1. The germline V gene has CDR1 SGHRS and CDR2 YFSETQ. This CDR3 region has 15 residues. Trimming at V came to 0 bases and at J to 2 bases, leaving 1 base not matched to a gene. In DNA, the CDR3 is TGCGCCAGCAGCTTGGACAGGGGAAACACCGGGGAGCTGTTTTTT. It translates to CASSLDRGNTGELFF. The entire variable domain, with the rest obtained from reference TRBV5-1 and TRBJ2-2, is as follows: KAGVTQTPRYLIKTRGQQVTLSCSPISGHRSVSWYQQTPGQGLQFLFEYFSETQRNKGNFPGRFSGRQFSNSRSEMNVSTLELGDSALYLCASSLDRGNTGELFFGEGSRLTVL.

This clonotype was observed at least ten times. The gene calls are TRBV20-1 and TRBJ2-6, with D perhaps TRBD1 (6 bases). V lost 6 bases and J lost 5, with 11 bases in between. CDR1 DFQATT and CDR2 SNEGSKA come from the germline V gene (reference sequence). The CDR3 extends over 13 amino acids. This CDR3 reads CSADSGRANVLTF. CDR3 nucleotide sequence: TGCAGTGCGGACAGTGGAAGGGCCAACGTCCTGACTTTC.

This clonotype was counted between two and nine times. The rearrangement joins TRBV20-1 to TRBJ2-7; maybe TRBD1 (9 bases). The ends were cut back, 3 bases at V and 4 bases at J, with 16 bases in the middle. Germline lookup yields CDR1 DFQATT and CDR2 SNEGSKA (reference sequence). The CDR3 length is 14 residues. The CDR3 DNA sequence: TGCAGTGCTAGGTCGGGGGGGACAGGGTACGAGCAGTACTTC. Translation: CSARSGGTGYEQYF.

J is TRBJ1-6 and V is TRBV5-1; 10 bases fit TRBD1. The V gene end was trimmed by 4 bases and the J gene end by 5 bases; junction bases not matched to a gene: 3. There are 15 residues in the CDR3. The germline V gene encodes CDR1 SGHRS and CDR2 YFSETQ. CDR3 DNA sequence: TGCGCCAGCAGCATCGGGACAGGGGATAATTCACCCCTCCACTTT. Protein sequence: CASSIGTGDNSPLHF.

V gene TRBV4-2 combines with J gene TRBJ1-2; weak D call: TRBD1 (6 bases). Trimming took off 0 bases at V and 4 bases at J, with 21 bases between the two ends. There are 18 residues in the CDR3. CDR1 is LGHNA and CDR2 is YNFKEQ in the germline V gene. The CDR3 protein is CASSQDLIGQGIRYGYTF. Written as DNA, the CDR3 is TGTGCCAGCAGCCAAGATCTTATAGGGCAGGGGATTCGCTATGGCTACACCTTC.